This T cell receptor (beta chain) was sequenced during a study of cytomegalovirus exposure and HLA in healthy donors. Comments on this clone: Its antigen is still unknown.

Trimming pared 4 bases from V and 4 bases from J, leaving 13 bases between. The CDR3 totals 13 residues. The germline CDR1 and CDR2 sequences are SQVTM and ANQGSEA. At collection, donors were nominally healthy, but unrecorded immune exposures were probable. 60 Vbeta and 13 Jbeta primers were used in PCR. Repertoires were generated with immunoSEQ multiplex PCR, while TCRdb's copy carries only in-frame clones and drops some. Here the sample spans 140,000 to 150,000 clones, roughly 66% being singletons. Study-level results: Based on reports, TCR beta sequences accurately predicted HLA-A and HLA-B alleles for most subjects. CMV serostatus was the sole immune exposure information available.

The chain has TRBV29-1 and TRBJ1-1, with D hard to call. Sequencing was carried out using PBMCs. The sequence derives from a woman younger than 35 in good health and CMV-seronegative. As DNA, the CDR3 is TGCAGCGTTGCATTCCAGGAAGGCACTGAAGCTTTCTTT. It specifies CSVAFQEGTEAFF.